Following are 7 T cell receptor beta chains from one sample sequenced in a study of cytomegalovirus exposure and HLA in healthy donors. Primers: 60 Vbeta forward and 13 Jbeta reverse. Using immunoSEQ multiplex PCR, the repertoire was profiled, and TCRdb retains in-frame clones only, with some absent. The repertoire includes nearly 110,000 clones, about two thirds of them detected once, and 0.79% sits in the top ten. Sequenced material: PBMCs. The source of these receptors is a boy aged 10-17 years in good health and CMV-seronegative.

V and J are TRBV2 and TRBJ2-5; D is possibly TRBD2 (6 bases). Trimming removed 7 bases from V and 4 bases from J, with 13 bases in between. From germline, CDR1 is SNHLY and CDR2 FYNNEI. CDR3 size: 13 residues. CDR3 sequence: CASTREWSETQYF. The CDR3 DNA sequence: TGTGCCAGCACCCGGGAGTGGTCAGAGACCCAGTACTTC.

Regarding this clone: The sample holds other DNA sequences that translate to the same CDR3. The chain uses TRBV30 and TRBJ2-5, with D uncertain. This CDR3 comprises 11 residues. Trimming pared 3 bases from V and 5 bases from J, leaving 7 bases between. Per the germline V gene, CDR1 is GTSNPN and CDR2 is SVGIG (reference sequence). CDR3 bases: TGTGCCTGGAGCTTACTGGAGACCCAGTACTTC. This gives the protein CAWSLLETQYF. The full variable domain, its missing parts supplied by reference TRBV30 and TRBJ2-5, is SQTIHQWPATLVQPVGSPLSLECTVEGTSNPNLYWYRQAAGRGLQLLFYSVGIGQISSEVPQNLSASRPQDRQFILSSKKLLLSDSGFYLCAWSLLETQYFGPGTRLLVL.

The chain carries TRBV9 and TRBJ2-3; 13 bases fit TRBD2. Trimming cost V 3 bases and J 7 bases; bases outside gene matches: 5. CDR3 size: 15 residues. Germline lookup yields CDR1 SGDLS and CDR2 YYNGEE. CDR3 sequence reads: CASSAGTSGDHTQYF. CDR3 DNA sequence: TGTGCCAGCAGCGCCGGGACTAGCGGGGATCATACGCAGTATTTT. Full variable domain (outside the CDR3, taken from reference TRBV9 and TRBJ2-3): DSGVTQTPKHLITATGQRVTLRCSPRSGDLSVYWYQQSLDQGLQFLIQYYNGEERAKGNILERFSAQQFPDLHSELNLSSLELGDSALYFCASSAGTSGDHTQYFGPGTRLTVL.

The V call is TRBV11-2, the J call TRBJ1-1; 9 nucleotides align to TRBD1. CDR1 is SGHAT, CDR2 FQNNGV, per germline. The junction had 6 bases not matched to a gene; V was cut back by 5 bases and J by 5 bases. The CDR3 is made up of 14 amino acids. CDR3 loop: CASSIQGARTEAFF. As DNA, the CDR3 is TGTGCCAGCAGCATACAGGGGGCGCGGACTGAAGCTTTCTTT.

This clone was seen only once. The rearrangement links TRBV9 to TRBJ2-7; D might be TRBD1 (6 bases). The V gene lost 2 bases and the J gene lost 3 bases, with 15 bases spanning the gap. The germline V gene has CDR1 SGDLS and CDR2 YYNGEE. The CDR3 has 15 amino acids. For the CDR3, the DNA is TGTGCCAGCAGCGTCGGACTTGACAGGCTCTACGAGCAGTACTTC. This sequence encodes CASSVGLDRLYEQYF.

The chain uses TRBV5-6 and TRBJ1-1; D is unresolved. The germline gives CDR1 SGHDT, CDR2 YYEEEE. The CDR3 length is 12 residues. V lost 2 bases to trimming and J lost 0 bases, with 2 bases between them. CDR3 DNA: TGTGCCAGCAGCTTTATGAACACTGAAGCTTTCTTT. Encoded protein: CASSFMNTEAFF.

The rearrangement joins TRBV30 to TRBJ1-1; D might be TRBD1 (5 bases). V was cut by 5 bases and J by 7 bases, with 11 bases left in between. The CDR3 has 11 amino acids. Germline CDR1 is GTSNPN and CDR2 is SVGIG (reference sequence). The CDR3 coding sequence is TGTGCCTGGGGGACTGAACGTGAAGCTTTCTTT. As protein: CAWGTEREAFF.